This T cell receptor beta chain emerged from a study of T cell responses to AZD1222 COVID-19 vaccine. Overall study results and limits: Reportedly, nearly half the spike-specific TCRs target unmutated variant regions. Researchers report vaccine-associated CD4 TCRs spanning spike, with dominance at 160-218 and 743-854.

Sequencing was performed with immunoSEQ multiplex PCR; in TCRdb, only in-frame clones are kept and a portion is missing. The sample records 140,000 to 150,000 clones, about 86% being singletons. This CDR3 contains 20 residues. J lost 2 bases, V lost 2 bases, and 15 bases had no gene match. Per the germline V gene, CDR1 is SNHLY and CDR2 is FYNNEI. Analyses pooled second doses at about 4 or about 12 weeks. Concerning this clone: Its antigen is unknown.

The TCR sequence derives from an adult who received the AZD1222 COVID-19 vaccine. The source was peripheral blood, collected 28 days after the second AZD1222 dose. This chain links TRBV2 with TRBJ1-6; 7 bases line up with TRBD1. The CDR3 DNA is TGTGCCAGCAGTGAACCTATTCAGGGGGGGCAAGGCACCTATAATTCACCCCTCCACTTT. Its protein is CASSEPIQGGQGTYNSPLHF.